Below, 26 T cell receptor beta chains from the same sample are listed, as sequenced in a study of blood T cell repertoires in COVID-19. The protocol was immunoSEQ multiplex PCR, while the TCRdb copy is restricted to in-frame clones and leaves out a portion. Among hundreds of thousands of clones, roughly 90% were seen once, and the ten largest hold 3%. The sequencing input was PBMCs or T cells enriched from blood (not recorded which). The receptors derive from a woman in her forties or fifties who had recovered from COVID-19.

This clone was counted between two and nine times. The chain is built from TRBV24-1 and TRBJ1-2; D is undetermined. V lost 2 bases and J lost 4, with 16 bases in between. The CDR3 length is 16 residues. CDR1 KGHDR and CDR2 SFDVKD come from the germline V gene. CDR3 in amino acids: CATSDSHRGASYGYTF. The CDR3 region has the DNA TGTGCCACCAGTGATTCCCACCGGGGAGCATCCTATGGCTACACCTTC.

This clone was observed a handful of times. The CDR3 DNA follows: TGTGCCAGCAGGCGGGAACAGGGGACGTATGGCTACACCTTC. It is translated as CASRREQGTYGYTF. The rearrangement links TRBV27 to TRBJ1-2; 7 positions match TRBD1. The germline gives CDR1 MNHEY, CDR2 SMNVEV (reference sequence). J lost 5 bases, V lost 6 bases, and 9 bases had no gene match. This CDR3 is 14 amino acids long.

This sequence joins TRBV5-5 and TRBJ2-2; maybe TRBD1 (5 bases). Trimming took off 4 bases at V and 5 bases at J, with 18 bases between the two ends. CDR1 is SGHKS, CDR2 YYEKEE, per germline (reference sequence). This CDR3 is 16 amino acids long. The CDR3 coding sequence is TGTGCCAGCAGCCCCCCGTGGGCAGGGCAGACCGGGGAGCTGTTTTTT. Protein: CASSPPWAGQTGELFF.

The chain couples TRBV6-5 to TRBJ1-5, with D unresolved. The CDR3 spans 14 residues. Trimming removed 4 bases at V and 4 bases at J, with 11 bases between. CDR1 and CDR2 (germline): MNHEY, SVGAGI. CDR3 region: CASSSQHVNQPQHF. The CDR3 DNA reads TGTGCCAGCAGTTCCCAACACGTGAATCAGCCCCAGCATTTT.

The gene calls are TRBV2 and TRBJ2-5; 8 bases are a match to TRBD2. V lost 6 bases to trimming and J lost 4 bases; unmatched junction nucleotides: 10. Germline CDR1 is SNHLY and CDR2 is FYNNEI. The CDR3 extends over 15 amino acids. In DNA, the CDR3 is TGTGCCAGCAGGAGGGGACTAGGGGGGCCAGAGACCCAGTACTTC. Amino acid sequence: CASRRGLGGPETQYF.

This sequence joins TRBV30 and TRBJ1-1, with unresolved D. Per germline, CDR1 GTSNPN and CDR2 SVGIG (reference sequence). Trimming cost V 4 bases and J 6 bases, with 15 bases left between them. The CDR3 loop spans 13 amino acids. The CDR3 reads CAWNLRSGAEAFF. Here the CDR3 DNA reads TGTGCCTGGAATTTGCGTAGCGGGGCTGAAGCTTTCTTT.

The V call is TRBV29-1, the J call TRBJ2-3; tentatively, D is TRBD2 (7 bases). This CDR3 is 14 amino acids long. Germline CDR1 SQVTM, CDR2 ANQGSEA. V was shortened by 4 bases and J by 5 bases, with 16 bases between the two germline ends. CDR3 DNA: TGCAGCGTTGGGGGCGGGAGAGGGGGAGATACGCAGTATTTT. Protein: CSVGGGRGGDTQYF.

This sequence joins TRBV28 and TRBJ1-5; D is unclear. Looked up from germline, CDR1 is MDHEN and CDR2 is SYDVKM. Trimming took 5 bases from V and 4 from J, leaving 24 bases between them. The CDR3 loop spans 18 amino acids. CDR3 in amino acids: CASSPKRVVAGRNQPQHF. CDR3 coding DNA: TGTGCCAGCAGTCCCAAGCGGGTCGTTGCCGGACGGAATCAGCCCCAGCATTTT.

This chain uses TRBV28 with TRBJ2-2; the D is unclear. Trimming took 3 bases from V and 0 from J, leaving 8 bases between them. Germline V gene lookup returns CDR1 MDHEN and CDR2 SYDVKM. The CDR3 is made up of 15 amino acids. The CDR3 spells CASSLSYANTGELFF. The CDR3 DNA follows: TGTGCCAGCAGTTTGAGTTACGCGAACACCGGGGAGCTGTTTTTT.

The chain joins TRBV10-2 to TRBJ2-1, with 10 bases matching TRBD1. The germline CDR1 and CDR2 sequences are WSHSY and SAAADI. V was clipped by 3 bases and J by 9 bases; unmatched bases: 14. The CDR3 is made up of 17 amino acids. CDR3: CASSESSGQGGTSEQFF. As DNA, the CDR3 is TGCGCCAGCAGTGAATCGTCCGGACAGGGGGGTACAAGTGAGCAGTTCTTC.

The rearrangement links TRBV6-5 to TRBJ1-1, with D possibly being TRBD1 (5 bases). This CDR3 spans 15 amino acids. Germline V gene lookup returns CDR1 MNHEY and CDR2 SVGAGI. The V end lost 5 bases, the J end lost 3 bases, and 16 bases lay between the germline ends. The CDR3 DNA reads TGTGCCAGCAGTCAGATTGCGGGGGGTGACACTGAAGCTTTCTTT. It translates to CASSQIAGGDTEAFF.

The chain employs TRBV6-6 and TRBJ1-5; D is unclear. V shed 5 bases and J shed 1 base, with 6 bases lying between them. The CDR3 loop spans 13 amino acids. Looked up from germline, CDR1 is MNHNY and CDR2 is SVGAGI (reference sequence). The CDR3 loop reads CASSRRSNQPQHF. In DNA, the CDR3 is TGTGCCAGCAGTCGGAGGAGCAATCAGCCCCAGCATTTT.

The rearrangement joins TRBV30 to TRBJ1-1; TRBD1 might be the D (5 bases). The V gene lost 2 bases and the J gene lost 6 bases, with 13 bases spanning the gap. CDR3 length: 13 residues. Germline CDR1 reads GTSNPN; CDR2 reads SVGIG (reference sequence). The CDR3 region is CAWSFGGDAEAFF. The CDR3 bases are TGTGCCTGGAGTTTCGGAGGGGACGCTGAAGCTTTCTTT. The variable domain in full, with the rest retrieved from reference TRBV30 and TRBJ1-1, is SQTIHQWPATLVQPVGSPLSLECTVEGTSNPNLYWYRQAAGRGLQLLFYSVGIGQISSEVPQNLSASRPQDRQFILSSKKLLLSDSGFYLCAWSFGGDAEAFFGQGTRLTVV.

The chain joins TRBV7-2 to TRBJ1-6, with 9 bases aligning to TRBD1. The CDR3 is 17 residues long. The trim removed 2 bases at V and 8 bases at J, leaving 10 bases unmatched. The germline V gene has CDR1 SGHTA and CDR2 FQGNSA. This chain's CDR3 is CASSLSPPTGGYSPLHF. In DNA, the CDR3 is TGTGCCAGCAGCTTATCCCCACCGACAGGGGGATATTCACCCCTCCACTTT.

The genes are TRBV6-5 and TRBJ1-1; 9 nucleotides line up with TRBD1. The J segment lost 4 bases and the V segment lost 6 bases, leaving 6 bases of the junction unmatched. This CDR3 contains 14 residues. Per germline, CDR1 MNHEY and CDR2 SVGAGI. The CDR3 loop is CASRGQGRGTEAFF. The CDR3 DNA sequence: TGTGCCAGCAGGGGACAGGGTAGGGGCACTGAAGCTTTCTTT.

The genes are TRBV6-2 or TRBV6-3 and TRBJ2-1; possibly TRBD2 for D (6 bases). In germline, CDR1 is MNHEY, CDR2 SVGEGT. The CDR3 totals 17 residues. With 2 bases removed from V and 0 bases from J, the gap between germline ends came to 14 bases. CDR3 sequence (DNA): TGTGCCAGCAGTTACGGCGGACTAACGAGCTCCTACAATGAGCAGTTCTTC. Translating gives CASSYGGLTSSYNEQFF.

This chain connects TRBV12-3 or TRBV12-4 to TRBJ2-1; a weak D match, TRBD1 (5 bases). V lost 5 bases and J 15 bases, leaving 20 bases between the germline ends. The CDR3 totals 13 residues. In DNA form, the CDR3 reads TGTGCCAGCAGTCAAGGGGTGCTTACTTCACTGTTCTTC. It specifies CASSQGVLTSLFF.

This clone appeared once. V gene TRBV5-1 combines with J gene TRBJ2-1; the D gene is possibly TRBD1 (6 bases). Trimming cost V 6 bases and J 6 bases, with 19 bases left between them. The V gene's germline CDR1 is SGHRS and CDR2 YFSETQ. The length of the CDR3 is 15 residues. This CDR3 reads CASTTTGNYGNEQFF. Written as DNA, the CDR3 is TGCGCCAGCACCACAACAGGGAACTACGGCAATGAGCAGTTCTTC.

The CDR3 DNA follows: TGTGCCAGCAGCTCACTAGGAGGCGTTGGGAACACTGAAGCTTTCTTT. Translation gives CASSSLGGVGNTEAFF. The chain joins TRBV9 to TRBJ1-1, with D unresolved. V dropped 4 bases and J dropped 1 base, with 17 bases sitting between them. In germline, CDR1 is SGDLS, CDR2 YYNGEE. The CDR3 is 16 residues long.

The CDR3 nucleotides are TGTGCCAGCAGCATAAGAACGTTCCAAACCGTAATACTATACGAGCAGTACTTC. It codes for CASSIRTFQTVILYEQYF. The rearrangement joins TRBV21-1 to TRBJ2-7; the table names TRBD2, a call not compared with the DNA. TRBV21-1 is a pseudogene segment. CDR3 size: 18 residues.

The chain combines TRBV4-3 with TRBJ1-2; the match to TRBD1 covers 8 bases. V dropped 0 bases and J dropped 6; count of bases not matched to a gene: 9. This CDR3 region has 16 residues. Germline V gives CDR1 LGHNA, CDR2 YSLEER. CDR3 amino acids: CASSQDAGRGLDGYTF. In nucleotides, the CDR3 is TGCGCCAGCAGCCAAGATGCTGGCAGGGGGCTAGATGGCTACACCTTC.

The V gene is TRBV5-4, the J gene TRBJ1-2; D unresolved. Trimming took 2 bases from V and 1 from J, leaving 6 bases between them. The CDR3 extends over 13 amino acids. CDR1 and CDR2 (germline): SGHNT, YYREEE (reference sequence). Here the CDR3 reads CASSFGVNYGYTF. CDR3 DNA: TGTGCCAGCAGCTTCGGGGTTAACTATGGCTACACCTTC.

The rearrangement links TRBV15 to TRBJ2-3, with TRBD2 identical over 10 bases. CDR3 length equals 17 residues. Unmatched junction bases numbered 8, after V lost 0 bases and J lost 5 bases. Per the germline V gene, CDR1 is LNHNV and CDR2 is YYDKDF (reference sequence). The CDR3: CATSRDPASGSVDTQYF. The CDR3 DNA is TGTGCCACCAGCAGAGATCCGGCTAGCGGGAGTGTAGATACGCAGTATTTT. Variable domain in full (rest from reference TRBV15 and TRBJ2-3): DAMVIQNPRYQVTQFGKPVTLSCSQTLNHNVMYWYQQKSSQAPKLLFHYYDKDFNNEADTPDNFQSRRPNTSFCFLDIRSPGLGDTAMYLCATSRDPASGSVDTQYFGPGTRLTVL.

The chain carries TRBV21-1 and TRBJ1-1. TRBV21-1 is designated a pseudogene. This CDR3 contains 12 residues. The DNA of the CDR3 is TGTGCCAGCAGCTCGTGTAACACTGAAGCTTTCTTT. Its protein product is CASSSCNTEAFF.

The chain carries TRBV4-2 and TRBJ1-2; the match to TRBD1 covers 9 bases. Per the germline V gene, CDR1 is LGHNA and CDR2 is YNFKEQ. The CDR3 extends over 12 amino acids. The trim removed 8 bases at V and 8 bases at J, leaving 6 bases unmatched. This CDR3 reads CASDRGGGGYTF. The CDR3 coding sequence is TGTGCCAGCGACAGGGGGGGAGGCGGCTACACCTTC.

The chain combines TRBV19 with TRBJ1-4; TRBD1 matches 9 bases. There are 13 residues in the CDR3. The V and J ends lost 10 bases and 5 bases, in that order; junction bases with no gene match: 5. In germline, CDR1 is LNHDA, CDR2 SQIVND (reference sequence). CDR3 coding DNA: TGTGCCACGACCGGGACAGGGAATGAAAAACTGTTTTTT. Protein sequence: CATTGTGNEKLFF.